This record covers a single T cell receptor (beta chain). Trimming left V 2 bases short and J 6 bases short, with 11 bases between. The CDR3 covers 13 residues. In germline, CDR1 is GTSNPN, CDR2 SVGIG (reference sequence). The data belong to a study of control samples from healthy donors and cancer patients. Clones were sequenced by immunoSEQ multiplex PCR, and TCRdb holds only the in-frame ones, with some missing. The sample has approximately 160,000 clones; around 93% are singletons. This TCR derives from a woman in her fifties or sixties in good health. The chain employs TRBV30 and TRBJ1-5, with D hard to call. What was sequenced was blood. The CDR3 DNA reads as TGTGCCTGGAGTCGAACGGAGGGTCAGCCCCAGCATTTT. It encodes CAWSRTEGQPQHF.